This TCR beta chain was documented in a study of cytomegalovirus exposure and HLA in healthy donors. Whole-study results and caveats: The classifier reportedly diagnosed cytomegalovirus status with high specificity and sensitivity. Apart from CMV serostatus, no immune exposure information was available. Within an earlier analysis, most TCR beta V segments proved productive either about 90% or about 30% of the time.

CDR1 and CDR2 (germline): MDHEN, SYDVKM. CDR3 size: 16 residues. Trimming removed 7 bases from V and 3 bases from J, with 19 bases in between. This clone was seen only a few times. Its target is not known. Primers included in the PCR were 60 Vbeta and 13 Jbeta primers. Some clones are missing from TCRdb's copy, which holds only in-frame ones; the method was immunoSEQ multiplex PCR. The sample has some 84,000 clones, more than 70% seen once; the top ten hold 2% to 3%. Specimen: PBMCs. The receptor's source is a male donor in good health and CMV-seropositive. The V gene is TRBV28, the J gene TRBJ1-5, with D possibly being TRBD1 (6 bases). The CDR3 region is CASKSFGTSDNQPQHF. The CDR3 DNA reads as TGTGCCAGCAAATCTTTCGGGACAAGTGACAATCAGCCCCAGCATTTT.